This TCR beta chain appears in the sequencing data of a study of blood T cell repertoires in COVID-19. Background on the study: T cells, B-cell-depleted T cells, or PBMCs supplied cDNA or gDNA.

Between the trimmed V and J ends, which lost 3 bases and 0 bases, there was a span of 12 bases. This CDR3 region has 15 residues. Germline CDR1 is SEHNR and CDR2 is FQNEAQ (reference sequence). The data were produced by immunoSEQ multiplex PCR, yet TCRdb's version contains in-frame clones alone and is incomplete. The sample comprises 150,000 or so clones, more than 70% of which are singletons, and approximately 4% rests with the top ten. The sequenced material came from PBMCs or T cells enriched from blood (not recorded which). J is TRBJ2-7 and V is TRBV7-9; D is unresolved. This TCR came from a woman aged 45-59 years in a cohort exposed to, infected with or recovered from COVID-19 (not recorded which). CDR3 nucleotide sequence: TGTGCCAGCAGCTTTTCGTTCGCGCTCTCCTACGAGCAGTACTTC. This sequence encodes CASSFSFALSYEQYF. Full variable domain (outside the CDR3, taken from reference TRBV7-9 and TRBJ2-7): DTGVSQNPRHKITKRGQNVTFRCDPISEHNRLYWYRQTLGQGPEFLTYFQNEAQLEKSRLLSDRFSAERPKGSFSTLEIQRTEQGDSAMYLCASSFSFALSYEQYFGPGTRLTVT.